Sequencing of this T cell receptor beta chain was carried out in a study of blood T cell repertoires in COVID-19. Cohort placement rested on clinical history that participants reported themselves. Recovery among Cohort 3 donors was established by two negative PCRs, clearance, or symptom resolution. The method was immunoSEQ multiplex PCR; TCRdb's version includes in-frame clones alone and lacks a portion of them. The sample has 200,000 to 250,000 clones, 86% seen once; the top ten hold approximately 2.1%. This sequence was found in a woman aged 50 to 60 who had recovered from COVID-19. Sequenced sample: PBMCs or T cells enriched from blood (not recorded which).

The CDR3 region has the DNA TGTGCCAGCAGTTACCGCCATAGCGGGAGGGCCAAAGATACGCAGTATTTT. Encoded protein: CASSYRHSGRAKDTQYF. The V gene is TRBV28, the J gene TRBJ2-3; 11 nucleotides match TRBD2. CDR3 length equals 17 residues. Germline V gene lookup returns CDR1 MDHEN and CDR2 SYDVKM. The V and J ends lost 4 bases and 5 bases, in that order; junction bases with no gene match: 11.